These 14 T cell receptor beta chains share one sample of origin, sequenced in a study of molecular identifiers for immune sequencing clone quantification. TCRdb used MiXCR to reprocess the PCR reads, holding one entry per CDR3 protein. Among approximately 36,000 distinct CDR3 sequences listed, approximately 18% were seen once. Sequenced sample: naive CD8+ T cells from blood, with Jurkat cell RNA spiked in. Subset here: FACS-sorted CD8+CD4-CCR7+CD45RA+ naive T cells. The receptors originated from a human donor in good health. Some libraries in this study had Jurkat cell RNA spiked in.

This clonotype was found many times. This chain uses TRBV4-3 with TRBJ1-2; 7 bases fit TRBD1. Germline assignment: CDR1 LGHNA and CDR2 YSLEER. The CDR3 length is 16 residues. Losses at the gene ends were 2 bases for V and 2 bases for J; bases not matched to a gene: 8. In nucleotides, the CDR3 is TGCGCCAGCAGCCAAAGCGAGACAGGGCTAAACTATGGCTACACCTTC. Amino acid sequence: CASSQSETGLNYGYTF.

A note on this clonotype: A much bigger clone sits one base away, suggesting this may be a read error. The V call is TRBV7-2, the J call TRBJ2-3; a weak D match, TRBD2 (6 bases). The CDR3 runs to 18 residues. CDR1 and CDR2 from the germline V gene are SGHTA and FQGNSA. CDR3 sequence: CASSFPPGERVYTDTRYF. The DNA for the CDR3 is TGTGCCAGCAGCTTCCCGCCTGGGGAGCGGGTGTACACAGATACGCGGTATTTT.

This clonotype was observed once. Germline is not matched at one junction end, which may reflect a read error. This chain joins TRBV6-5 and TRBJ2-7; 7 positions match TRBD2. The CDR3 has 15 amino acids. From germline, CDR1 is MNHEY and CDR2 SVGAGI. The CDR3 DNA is TGTGCTAGCAGCTCGGGACCCCGGGAGGTGTACAAGCAGTACTTC. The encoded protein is CASSSGPREVYKQYF.

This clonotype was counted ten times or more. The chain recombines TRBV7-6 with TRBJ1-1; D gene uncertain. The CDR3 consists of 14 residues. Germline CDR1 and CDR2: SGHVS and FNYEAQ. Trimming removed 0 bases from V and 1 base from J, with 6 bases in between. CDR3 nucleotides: TGTGCCAGCAGCTTAGCGGGCCCGAACACTGAAGCTTTCTTT. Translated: CASSLAGPNTEAFF.

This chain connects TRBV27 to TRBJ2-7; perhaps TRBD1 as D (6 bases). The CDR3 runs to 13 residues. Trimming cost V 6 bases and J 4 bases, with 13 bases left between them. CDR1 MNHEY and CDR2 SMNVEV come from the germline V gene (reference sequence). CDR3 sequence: CASSATGRYEQYF. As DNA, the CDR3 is TGTGCCAGCAGCGCGACAGGACGTTACGAGCAGTACTTC.

In nucleotides, the CDR3 is TGTGCCAGCAGCCAAGGGGTCCTAGCAGCCTACAATGAGCAGTTCTTC. The encoded protein is CASSQGVLAAYNEQFF. This rearrangement joins TRBV4-2 to TRBJ2-1, with D possibly being TRBD2 (5 bases). V was pared by 1 base and J by 2 bases, with 12 bases between. The CDR3 runs 16 residues. Germline V gives CDR1 LGHNA, CDR2 YNFKEQ.

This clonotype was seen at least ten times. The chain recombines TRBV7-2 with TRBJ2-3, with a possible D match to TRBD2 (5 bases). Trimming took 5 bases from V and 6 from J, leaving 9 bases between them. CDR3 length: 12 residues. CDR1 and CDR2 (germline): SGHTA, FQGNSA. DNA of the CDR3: TGTGCCAGCAGCCTAGGACTCGATACGCAGTATTTT. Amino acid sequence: CASSLGLDTQYF. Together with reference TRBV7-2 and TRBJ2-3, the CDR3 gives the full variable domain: GAGVSQSPSNKVTEKGKDVELRCDPISGHTALYWYRQSLGQGLEFLIYFQGNSAPDKSGLPSDRFSAERTGGSVSTLTIQRTQQEDSAVYLCASSLGLDTQYFGPGTRLTVL.

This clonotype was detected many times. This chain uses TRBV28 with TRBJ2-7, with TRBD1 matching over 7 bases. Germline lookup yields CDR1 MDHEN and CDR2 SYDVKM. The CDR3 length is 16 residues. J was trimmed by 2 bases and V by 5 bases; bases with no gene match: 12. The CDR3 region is CASSRPLGGHPYEQYF. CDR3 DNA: TGTGCCAGCAGTCGCCCTTTAGGGGGCCACCCCTACGAGCAGTACTTC.

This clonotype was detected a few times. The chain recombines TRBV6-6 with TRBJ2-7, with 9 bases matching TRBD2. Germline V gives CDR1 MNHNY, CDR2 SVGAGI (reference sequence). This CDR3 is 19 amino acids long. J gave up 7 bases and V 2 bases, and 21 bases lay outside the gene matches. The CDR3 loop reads CASSYHRVAGVLRWLEQYF. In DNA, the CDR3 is TGTGCCAGCAGTTACCACCGGGTAGCGGGAGTGCTGCGGTGGCTTGAGCAGTACTTC.

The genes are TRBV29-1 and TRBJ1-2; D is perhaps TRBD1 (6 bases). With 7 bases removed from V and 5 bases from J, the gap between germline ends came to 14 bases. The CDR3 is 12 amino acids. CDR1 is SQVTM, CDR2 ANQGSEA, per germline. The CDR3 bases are TGCAGCGGACTCCGGGGGGCGTATGGCTACACCTTC. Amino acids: CSGLRGAYGYTF.

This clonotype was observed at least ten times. The CDR3 sequence: CASSYGLAEETQYF. CDR3 coding DNA: TGTGCCAGCAGTTACGGGCTAGCGGAAGAGACCCAGTACTTC. The chain carries TRBV6-2 or TRBV6-3 and TRBJ2-5; the match to TRBD2 covers 7 bases. The CDR3 sequence is 14 residues long. The V gene's germline CDR1 is MNHEY and CDR2 SVGEGT. V was pared by 2 bases and J by 3 bases, with 3 bases of the junction left unmatched.

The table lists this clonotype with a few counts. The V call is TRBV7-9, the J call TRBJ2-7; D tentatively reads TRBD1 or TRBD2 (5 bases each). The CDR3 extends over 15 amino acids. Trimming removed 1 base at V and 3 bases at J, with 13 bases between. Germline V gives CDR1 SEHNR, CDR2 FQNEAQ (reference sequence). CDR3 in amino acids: CASSLDEGLNYEQYF. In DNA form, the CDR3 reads TGTGCCAGCAGCTTAGACGAGGGGCTGAACTACGAGCAGTACTTC. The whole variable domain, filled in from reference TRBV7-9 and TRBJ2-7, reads DTGVSQNPRHKITKRGQNVTFRCDPISEHNRLYWYRQTLGQGPEFLTYFQNEAQLEKSRLLSDRFSAERPKGSFSTLEIQRTEQGDSAMYLCASSLDEGLNYEQYFGPGTRLTVT.

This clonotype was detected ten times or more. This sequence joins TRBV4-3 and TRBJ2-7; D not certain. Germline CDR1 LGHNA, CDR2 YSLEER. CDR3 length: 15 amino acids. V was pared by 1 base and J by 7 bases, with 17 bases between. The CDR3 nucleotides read TGCGCCAGCAGCCAAGTCCTAGACAATCATCGGGAGCAGTACTTC. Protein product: CASSQVLDNHREQYF.

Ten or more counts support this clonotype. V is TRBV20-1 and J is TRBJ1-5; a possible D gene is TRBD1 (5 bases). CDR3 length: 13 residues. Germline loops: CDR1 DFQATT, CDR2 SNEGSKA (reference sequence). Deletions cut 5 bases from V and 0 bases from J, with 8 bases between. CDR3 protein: CSAQQDSNQPQHF. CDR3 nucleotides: TGCAGTGCTCAACAGGATAGCAATCAGCCCCAGCATTTT.